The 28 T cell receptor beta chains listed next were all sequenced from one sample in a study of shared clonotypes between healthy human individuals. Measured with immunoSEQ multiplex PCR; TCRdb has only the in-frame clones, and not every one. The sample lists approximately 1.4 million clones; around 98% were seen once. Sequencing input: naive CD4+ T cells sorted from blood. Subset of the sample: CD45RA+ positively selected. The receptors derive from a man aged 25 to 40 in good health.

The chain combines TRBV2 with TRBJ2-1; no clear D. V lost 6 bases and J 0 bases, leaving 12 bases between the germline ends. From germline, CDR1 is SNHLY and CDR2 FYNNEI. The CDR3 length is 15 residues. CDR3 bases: TGTGCCAGCAGCCGAGACATTAGCTCCTACAATGAGCAGTTCTTC. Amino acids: CASSRDISSYNEQFF.

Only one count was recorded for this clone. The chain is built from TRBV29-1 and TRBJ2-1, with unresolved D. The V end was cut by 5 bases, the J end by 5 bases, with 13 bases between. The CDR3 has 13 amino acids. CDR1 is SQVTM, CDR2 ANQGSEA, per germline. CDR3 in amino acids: CSVSRLLNNEQFF. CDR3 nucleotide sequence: TGCAGCGTTTCCCGGCTACTCAACAATGAGCAGTTCTTC.

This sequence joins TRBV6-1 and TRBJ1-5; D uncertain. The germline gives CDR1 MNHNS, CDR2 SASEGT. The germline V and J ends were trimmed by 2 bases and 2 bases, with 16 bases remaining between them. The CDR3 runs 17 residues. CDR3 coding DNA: TGTGCCAGCAGTGAATTTGGTAGGAACGTAGGCAATCAGCCCCAGCATTTT. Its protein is CASSEFGRNVGNQPQHF.

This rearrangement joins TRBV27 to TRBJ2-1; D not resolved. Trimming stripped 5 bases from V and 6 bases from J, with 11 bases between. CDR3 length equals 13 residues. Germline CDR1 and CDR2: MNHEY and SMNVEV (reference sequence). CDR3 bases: TGTGCCAGCAGTCCGACACCCTTCAATGAGCAGTTCTTC. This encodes CASSPTPFNEQFF.

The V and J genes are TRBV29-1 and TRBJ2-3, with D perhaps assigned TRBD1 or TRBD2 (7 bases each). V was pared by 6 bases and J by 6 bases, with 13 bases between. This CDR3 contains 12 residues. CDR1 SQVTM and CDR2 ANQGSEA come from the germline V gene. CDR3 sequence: CSVTGRVDTQYF. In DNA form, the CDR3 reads TGCAGCGTGACAGGGAGGGTGGATACGCAGTATTTT.

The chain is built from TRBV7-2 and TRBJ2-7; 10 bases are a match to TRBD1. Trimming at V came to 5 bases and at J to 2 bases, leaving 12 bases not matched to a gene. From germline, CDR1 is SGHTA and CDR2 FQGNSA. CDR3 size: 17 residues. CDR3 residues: CASSLSRGQGIPYEQYF. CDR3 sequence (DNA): TGTGCCAGCAGCCTTTCTCGGGGACAGGGGATCCCCTACGAGCAGTACTTC.

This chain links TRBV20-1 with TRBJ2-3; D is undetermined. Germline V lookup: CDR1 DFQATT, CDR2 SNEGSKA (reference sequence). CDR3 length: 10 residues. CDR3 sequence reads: CSHSRATQYF. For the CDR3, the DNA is TGCAGCCACTCTCGGGCAACGCAGTATTTT.

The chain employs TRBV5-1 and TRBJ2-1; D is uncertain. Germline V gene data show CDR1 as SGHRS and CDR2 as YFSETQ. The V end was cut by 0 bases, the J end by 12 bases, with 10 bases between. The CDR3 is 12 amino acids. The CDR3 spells CASSLARSAQFF. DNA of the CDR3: TGCGCCAGCAGCTTGGCCCGGTCGGCGCAGTTCTTC.

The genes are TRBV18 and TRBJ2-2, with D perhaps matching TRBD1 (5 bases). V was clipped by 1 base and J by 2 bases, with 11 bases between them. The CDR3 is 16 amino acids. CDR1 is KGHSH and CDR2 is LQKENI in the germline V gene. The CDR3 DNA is TGTGCCAGCTCACCACTCACTCAGGGAAACACCGGGGAGCTGTTTTTT. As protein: CASSPLTQGNTGELFF.

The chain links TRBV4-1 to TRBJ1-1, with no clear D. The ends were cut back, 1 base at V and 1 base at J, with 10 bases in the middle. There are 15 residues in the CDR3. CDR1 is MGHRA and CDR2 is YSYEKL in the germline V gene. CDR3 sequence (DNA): TGCGCCAGCAGCCAAGCCTTAAGTTGGAACACTGAAGCTTTCTTT. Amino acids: CASSQALSWNTEAFF.

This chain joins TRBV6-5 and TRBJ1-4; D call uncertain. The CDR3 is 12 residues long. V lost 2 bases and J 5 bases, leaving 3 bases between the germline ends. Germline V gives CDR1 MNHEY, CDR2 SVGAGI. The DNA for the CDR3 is TGTGCCAGCAGTTACCGGAATGAAAAACTGTTTTTT. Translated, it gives CASSYRNEKLFF.

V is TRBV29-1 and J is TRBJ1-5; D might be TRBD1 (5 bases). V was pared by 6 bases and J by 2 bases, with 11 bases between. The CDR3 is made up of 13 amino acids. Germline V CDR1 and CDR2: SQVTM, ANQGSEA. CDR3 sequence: CSVLTGRNQPQHF. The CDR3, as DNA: TGCAGCGTCCTCACAGGCCGCAATCAGCCCCAGCATTTT.

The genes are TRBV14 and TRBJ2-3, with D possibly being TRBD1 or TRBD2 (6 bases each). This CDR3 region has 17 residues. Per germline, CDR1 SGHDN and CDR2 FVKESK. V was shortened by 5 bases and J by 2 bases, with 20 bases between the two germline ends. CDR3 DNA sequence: TGTGCCAGCAGCAAATGGGAGGTAGGGGGAACCACAGATACGCAGTATTTT. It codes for CASSKWEVGGTTDTQYF.

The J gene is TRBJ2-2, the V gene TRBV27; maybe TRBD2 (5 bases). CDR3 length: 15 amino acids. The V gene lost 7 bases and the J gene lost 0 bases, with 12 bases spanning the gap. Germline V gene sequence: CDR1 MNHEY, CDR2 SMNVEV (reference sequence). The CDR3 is CASMRSGTNTGELFF. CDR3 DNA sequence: TGTGCCAGCATGAGATCGGGGACGAACACCGGGGAGCTGTTTTTT.

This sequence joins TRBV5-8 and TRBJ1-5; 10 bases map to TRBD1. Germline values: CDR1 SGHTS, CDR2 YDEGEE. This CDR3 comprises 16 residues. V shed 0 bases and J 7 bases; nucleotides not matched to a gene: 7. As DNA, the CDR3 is TGTGCCAGCAGCTTGGCGACAGGGGGCGCACGACAGCCCCAGCATTTT. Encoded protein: CASSLATGGARQPQHF.

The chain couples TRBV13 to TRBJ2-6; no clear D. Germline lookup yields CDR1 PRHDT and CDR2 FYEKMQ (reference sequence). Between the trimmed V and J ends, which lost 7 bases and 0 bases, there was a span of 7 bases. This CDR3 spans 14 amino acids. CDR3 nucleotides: TGTGCCAGCACCAGGCTCTCTGGGGCCAACGTCCTGACTTTC. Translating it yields CASTRLSGANVLTF.

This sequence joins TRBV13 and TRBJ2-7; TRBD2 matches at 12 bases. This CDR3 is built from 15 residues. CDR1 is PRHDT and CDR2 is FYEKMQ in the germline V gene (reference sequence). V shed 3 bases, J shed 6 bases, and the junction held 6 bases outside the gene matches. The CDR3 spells CASSFGLAGIGEQYF. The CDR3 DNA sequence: TGTGCCAGCAGCTTTGGACTAGCGGGAATAGGCGAGCAGTACTTC.

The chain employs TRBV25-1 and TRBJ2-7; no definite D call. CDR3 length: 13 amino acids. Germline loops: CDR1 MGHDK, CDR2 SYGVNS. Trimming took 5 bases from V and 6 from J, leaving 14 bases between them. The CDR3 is CASSKEGPGEQYF. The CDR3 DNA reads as TGTGCCAGCAGTAAAGAAGGGCCGGGCGAGCAGTACTTC.

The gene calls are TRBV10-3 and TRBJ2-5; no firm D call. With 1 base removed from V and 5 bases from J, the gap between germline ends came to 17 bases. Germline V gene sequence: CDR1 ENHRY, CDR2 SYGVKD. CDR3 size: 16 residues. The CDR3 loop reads CAISEFERRTSETQYF. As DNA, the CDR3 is TGTGCCATCAGTGAGTTCGAGCGCCGAACCTCGGAGACCCAGTACTTC.

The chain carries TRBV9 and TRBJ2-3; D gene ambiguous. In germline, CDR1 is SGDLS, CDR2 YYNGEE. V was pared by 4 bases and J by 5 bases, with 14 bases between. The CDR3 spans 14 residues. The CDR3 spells CASSPRPVEDTQYF. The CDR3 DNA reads TGTGCCAGCAGCCCCCGACCCGTCGAAGATACGCAGTATTTT.

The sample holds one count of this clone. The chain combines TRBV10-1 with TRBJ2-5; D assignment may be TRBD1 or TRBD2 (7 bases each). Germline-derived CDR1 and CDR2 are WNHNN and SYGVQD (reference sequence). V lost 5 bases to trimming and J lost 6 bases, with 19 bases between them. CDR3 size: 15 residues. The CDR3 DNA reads TGCGCCAGCAGTCAAGGGGAGGGGGCGCTTCAGACCCAGTACTTC. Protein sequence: CASSQGEGALQTQYF.

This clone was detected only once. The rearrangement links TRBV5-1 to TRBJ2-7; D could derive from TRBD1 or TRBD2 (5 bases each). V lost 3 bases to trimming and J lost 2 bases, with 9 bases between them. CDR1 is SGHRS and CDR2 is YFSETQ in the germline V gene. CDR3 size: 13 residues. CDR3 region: CASSWDGTYEQYF. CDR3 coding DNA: TGCGCCAGCAGCTGGGACGGTACCTACGAGCAGTACTTC.

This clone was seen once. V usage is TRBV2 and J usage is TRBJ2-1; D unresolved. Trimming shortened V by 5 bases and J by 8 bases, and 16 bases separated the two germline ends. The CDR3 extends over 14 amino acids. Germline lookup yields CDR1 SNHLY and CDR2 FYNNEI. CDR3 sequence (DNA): TGTGCCAGCAGTACTGCCGGAAGCACCTATGAGCAGTTCTTC. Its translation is CASSTAGSTYEQFF.

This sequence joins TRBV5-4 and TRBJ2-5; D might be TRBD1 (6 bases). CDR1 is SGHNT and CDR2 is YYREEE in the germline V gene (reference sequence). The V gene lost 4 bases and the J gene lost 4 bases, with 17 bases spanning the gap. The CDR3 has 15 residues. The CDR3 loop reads CASSLSGTPRETQYF. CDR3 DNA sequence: TGTGCCAGCAGCCTCTCTGGGACACCTCGAGAGACCCAGTACTTC.

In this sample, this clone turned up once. The CDR3 sequence is CASSLVELGYGYTF. The CDR3 nucleotides are TGTGCCAGCAGCTTAGTGGAGTTAGGCTATGGCTACACCTTC. The chain is built from TRBV7-2 and TRBJ1-2; D is ambiguous. The CDR3 length is 14 residues. V was pared by 1 base and J by 4 bases, with 10 bases between. Germline CDR1 SGHTA, CDR2 FQGNSA.

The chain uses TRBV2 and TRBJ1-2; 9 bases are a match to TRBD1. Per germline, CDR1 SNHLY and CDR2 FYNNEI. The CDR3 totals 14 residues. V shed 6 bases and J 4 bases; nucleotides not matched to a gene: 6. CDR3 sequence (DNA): TGTGCCAGCAGAAGGGACAGGGCGTCCTATGGCTACACCTTC. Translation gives CASRRDRASYGYTF.

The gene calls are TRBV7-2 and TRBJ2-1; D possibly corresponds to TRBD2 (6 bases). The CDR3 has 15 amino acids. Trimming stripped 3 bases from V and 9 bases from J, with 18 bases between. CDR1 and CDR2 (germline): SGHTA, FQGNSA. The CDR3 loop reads CASSLRSGAAGEQFF. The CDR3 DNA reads TGTGCCAGCAGCTTGCGCAGTGGTGCAGCGGGTGAGCAGTTCTTC.

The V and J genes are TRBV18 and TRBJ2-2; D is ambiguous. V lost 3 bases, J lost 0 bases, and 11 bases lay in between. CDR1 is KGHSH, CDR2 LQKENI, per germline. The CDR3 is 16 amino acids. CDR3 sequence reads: CASSPREPPNTGELFF. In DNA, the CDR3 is TGTGCCAGCTCACCTAGAGAACCGCCGAACACCGGGGAGCTGTTTTTT.